The 10 T cell receptor beta chains presented below share a single source sample, sequenced in a study of blood T cell repertoires in COVID-19. The assay was immunoSEQ multiplex PCR, and TCRdb's table has in-frame clones only and misses some. Of approximately 160,000 clones in the sample, 60% to 85% were seen once. Sequenced: peripheral blood. Receptors originate from a man aged 60 to 75 with acute or convalescent COVID-19.

This rearrangement joins TRBV6-5 to TRBJ1-6, with 7 bases matching TRBD1. There are 14 residues in the CDR3. The germline V gene encodes CDR1 MNHEY and CDR2 SVGAGI. After removal of 6 bases from V and 8 bases from J, the junction contained 7 bases not matched to a gene. The CDR3 bases are TGTGCCAGCAGGGCTACAGGGGTAGATTCACCCCTCCACTTT. It specifies CASRATGVDSPLHF.

The J gene is TRBJ1-6, the V gene TRBV27; 8 bases map to TRBD1. The CDR3 length is 15 residues. J lost 6 bases, V lost 6 bases, and 7 bases had no gene match. CDR1 and CDR2 (germline): MNHEY, SMNVEV (reference sequence). The CDR3 nucleotides are TGTGCCAGCAGCCCGCAGGGACAGGTTAATTCACCCCTCCACTTT. It codes for CASSPQGQVNSPLHF.

A few counts support this clone. The chain carries TRBV12-5 and TRBJ2-7; 9 nucleotides line up with TRBD1. Trimming cost V 5 bases and J 1 base; bases outside gene matches: 6. This CDR3 spans 15 amino acids. The germline CDR1 and CDR2 sequences are LGHNT and FRNRAP. The CDR3 region is CASGRETGGSYEQYF. The CDR3 coding sequence is TGTGCTAGTGGTCGGGAGACAGGGGGGTCCTACGAGCAGTACTTC.

The rearrangement links TRBV2 to TRBJ1-4; D ambiguous. The CDR3 has 16 amino acids. Germline values: CDR1 SNHLY, CDR2 FYNNEI. V was shortened by 6 bases and J by 5 bases, with 19 bases between the two germline ends. The CDR3 loop reads CASRDPPGEKNEKLFF. In DNA, the CDR3 is TGTGCCAGCAGGGACCCACCGGGAGAGAAAAATGAAAAACTGTTTTTT. The full variable domain, completed using reference TRBV2 and TRBJ1-4, is EPEVTQTPSHQVTQMGQEVILRCVPISNHLYFYWYRQILGQKVEFLVSFYNNEISEKSEIFDDQFSVERPDGSNFTLKIRSTKLEDSAMYFCASRDPPGEKNEKLFFGSGTQLSVL.

The gene calls are TRBV30 and TRBJ1-1; D not resolved. V lost 1 base and J lost 7, with 16 bases in between. CDR1 is GTSNPN and CDR2 is SVGIG in the germline V gene (reference sequence). The CDR3 extends over 14 amino acids. CDR3 amino acids: CAWSEPVGSGEAFF. The CDR3 DNA reads as TGTGCCTGGAGTGAACCTGTGGGGAGTGGTGAAGCTTTCTTT.

The V gene is TRBV7-3, the J gene TRBJ2-1; tentatively, D is TRBD2 (5 bases). V lost 5 bases to trimming and J lost 10 bases, with 15 bases between them. This CDR3 has 13 residues. Germline CDR1 and CDR2: SGHTA and FQGTGA. CDR3: CASSPQDSGEQFF. In nucleotides, the CDR3 is TGTGCCAGCAGCCCCCAAGATTCGGGGGAGCAGTTCTTC.

The chain recombines TRBV29-1 with TRBJ2-7, with 10 bases identical to TRBD1. This CDR3 spans 12 amino acids. In germline, CDR1 is SQVTM, CDR2 ANQGSEA. Trimming took 6 bases from V and 6 from J; bases not matched to a gene: 5. CDR3 DNA sequence: TGCAGCGTCGGCGGGACAGGGGTCGAGCAGTACTTC. The encoded protein is CSVGGTGVEQYF.

This sequence joins TRBV3-1 (or the pseudogene TRBV3-2) and TRBJ2-7, with TRBD1 identical over 8 bases. With V trimmed by 4 bases and J by 3 bases, 5 bases remained unmatched. Germline V CDR1 and CDR2: LGHDT, YNNKEL (reference sequence). CDR3 length: 14 amino acids. The CDR3 reads CASSRSTGGYEQYF. CDR3 in DNA: TGTGCCAGCAGCCGATCCACAGGGGGCTACGAGCAGTACTTC.

This chain links TRBV29-1 with TRBJ2-1, with 7 bases aligning to TRBD2. This CDR3 comprises 14 residues. V trimming: 8 bases; J trimming: 4 bases; junction bases outside the gene matches: 11. The germline V gene has CDR1 SQVTM and CDR2 ANQGSEA. In DNA, the CDR3 is TGCAGCTATGACCTCGGGGGGTTATACAATGAGCAGTTCTTC. Protein product: CSYDLGGLYNEQFF.

This clone was recorded once. The chain couples TRBV4-2 to TRBJ2-1, with TRBD2 matching over 9 bases. The CDR3 spans 16 residues. J was trimmed by 4 bases and V by 0 bases; bases with no gene match: 4. CDR1 is LGHNA, CDR2 YNFKEQ, per germline. CDR3 amino acids: CASSQESSGIYNEQFF. The DNA for the CDR3 is TGTGCCAGCAGCCAAGAGTCTAGCGGGATTTACAATGAGCAGTTCTTC.